The 21 T cell receptor beta chains in this list originate from one sample, sequenced in a study of control samples from healthy donors and cancer patients. Generated by immunoSEQ multiplex PCR, the TCRdb table keeps only in-frame clones and is missing some. The sample lists about 160,000 clones, about 93% occurring once. Sequences were obtained from blood. The receptors were sampled from a woman aged 25-40 years in good health.

This rearrangement joins TRBV19 to TRBJ1-2; TRBD1 matches 7 bases. With V trimmed by 4 bases and J by 2 bases, 4 bases remained unmatched. This CDR3 spans 14 amino acids. Looked up from germline, CDR1 is LNHDA and CDR2 is SQIVND (reference sequence). CDR3 coding DNA: TGTGCCAGTAGTACAGGGGGAGAAAACTATGGCTACACCTTC. It translates to CASSTGGENYGYTF.

CDR3 region: CASSARTGGSYEQYF. The CDR3 DNA follows: TGCGCCAGCAGCGCCAGGACAGGGGGGTCCTACGAGCAGTACTTC. V and J are TRBV4-3 and TRBJ2-7; 10 nucleotides agree with TRBD1. After removal of 5 bases from V and 1 base from J, the junction contained 5 bases not matched to a gene. Per germline, CDR1 LGHNA and CDR2 YSLEER. The CDR3 runs to 15 residues.

The rearrangement joins TRBV29-1 to TRBJ2-4; no reliable D call. Germline V gene sequence: CDR1 SQVTM, CDR2 ANQGSEA. V gave up 0 bases and J gave up 4 bases, with 7 bases separating them. The CDR3 runs 13 residues. CDR3: CSVEEPIKNIQYF. CDR3 bases: TGCAGCGTTGAAGAGCCAATAAAAAACATTCAGTACTTC.

The chain couples TRBV7-9 to TRBJ1-4; 9 bases are shared with TRBD1. From germline, CDR1 is SEHNR and CDR2 FQNEAQ (reference sequence). J gave up 7 bases and V 5 bases, and 8 bases lay outside the gene matches. This CDR3 is 15 amino acids long. For the CDR3, the DNA is TGTGCCAGCAGCCCGGAACAGGGGGCAGGTGAAAAACTGTTTTTT. Its protein is CASSPEQGAGEKLFF.

The V and J genes are TRBV27 and TRBJ2-3; possible D gene TRBD1, 6 bases. With 10 bases removed from V and 4 bases from J, the gap between germline ends came to 18 bases. Germline V lookup: CDR1 MNHEY, CDR2 SMNVEV (reference sequence). CDR3 length: 14 residues. The CDR3 sequence is CANSGTPMADTQYF. The CDR3 bases are TGTGCCAATTCCGGGACACCAATGGCAGATACGCAGTATTTT.

The rearrangement links TRBV6-2 or TRBV6-3 to TRBJ1-2, with D perhaps TRBD1 (5 bases). Germline assignment: CDR1 MNHEY and CDR2 SVGEGT. The CDR3 covers 16 residues. The ends were cut back, 6 bases at V and 2 bases at J, with 19 bases in the middle. For the CDR3, the DNA is TGTGCCAGCAGCCCTCGATTGGGGGAACGGAACTATGGCTACACCTTC. Translation gives CASSPRLGERNYGYTF.

The table lists this clone with a count of one. The chain employs TRBV7-9 and TRBJ2-5, with D uncertain. The ends were cut back, 0 bases at V and 5 bases at J, with 4 bases in the middle. CDR3 size: 12 residues. CDR1 is SEHNR and CDR2 is FQNEAQ in the germline V gene (reference sequence). The CDR3 nucleotides read TGTGCCAGCAGCTTAGCTATGGAGACCCAGTACTTC. Translated: CASSLAMETQYF. The full variable domain, with the rest looked up from reference TRBV7-9 and TRBJ2-5, is DTGVSQNPRHKITKRGQNVTFRCDPISEHNRLYWYRQTLGQGPEFLTYFQNEAQLEKSRLLSDRFSAERPKGSFSTLEIQRTEQGDSAMYLCASSLAMETQYFGPGTRLLVL.

This chain connects TRBV18 to TRBJ1-3, with D maybe TRBD1 (5 bases). The CDR3 has 14 amino acids. Trimming pared 6 bases from V and 3 bases from J, leaving 12 bases between. The V gene's germline CDR1 is KGHSH and CDR2 LQKENI. For the CDR3, the DNA is TGTGCCAGCTCTCCGACGCAGGGTGGAAACACCATATATTTT. Translation: CASSPTQGGNTIYF.

V is TRBV5-1 and J is TRBJ1-1; D is uncertain. The CDR3 has 13 amino acids. CDR1 and CDR2 from the germline V gene are SGHRS and YFSETQ. V lost 1 base, J lost 3 bases, and 7 bases lay in between. In DNA, the CDR3 is TGCGCCAGCAGCTTGAACGGGTACACTGAAGCTTTCTTT. As protein: CASSLNGYTEAFF.

This clone is a singleton in its sample. CDR3 sequence: CASSMYLTYEQYF. CDR3 nucleotides: TGTGCCAGTAGTATGTACCTGACCTACGAGCAGTACTTC. The chain couples TRBV19 to TRBJ2-7; D ambiguous. Per germline, CDR1 LNHDA and CDR2 SQIVND (reference sequence). V was clipped by 3 bases and J by 2 bases, with 8 bases between them. This CDR3 is built from 13 residues.

The chain joins TRBV19 to TRBJ2-3; TRBD1 agrees at 9 bases. The CDR3 sequence is 15 residues long. Germline CDR1 LNHDA, CDR2 SQIVND (reference sequence). V was clipped by 5 bases and J by 5 bases; unmatched bases: 8. CDR3 protein: CASSFPGQGIDTQYF. The CDR3 coding sequence is TGTGCCAGTAGTTTCCCGGGACAGGGAATAGATACGCAGTATTTT.

The V call is TRBV27, the J call TRBJ2-1; 9 bases fit TRBD1. The J segment lost 5 bases and the V segment lost 4 bases, leaving 3 bases of the junction unmatched. The CDR3 spans 14 residues. Per the germline V gene, CDR1 is MNHEY and CDR2 is SMNVEV (reference sequence). The CDR3 DNA reads as TGTGCCAGCAGTTCCGGACAGGGGAACAATGAGCAGTTCTTC. It translates to CASSSGQGNNEQFF.

This rearrangement joins TRBV9 to TRBJ1-5, with D possibly being TRBD1 (5 bases). Deletions cut 2 bases from V and 0 bases from J, with 12 bases between. Germline CDR1 reads SGDLS; CDR2 reads YYNGEE. The CDR3 has 16 residues. CDR3 amino acids: CASSVSGSNSNQPQHF. The CDR3 DNA is TGTGCCAGCAGCGTGTCAGGGTCCAATAGCAATCAGCCCCAGCATTTT.

In its sample, this clone was seen once. J is TRBJ1-3 and V is TRBV10-2, with D tentatively TRBD1 (5 bases). From germline, CDR1 is WSHSY and CDR2 SAAADI. V lost 5 bases and J 0 bases, leaving 14 bases between the germline ends. The CDR3 totals 16 residues. This chain's CDR3 is CASSPGSQTSGNTIYF. The DNA for the CDR3 is TGCGCCAGCAGTCCAGGGAGCCAAACCTCTGGAAACACCATATATTTT.

The gene calls are TRBV28 and TRBJ1-1, with 8 nucleotides matching TRBD1. Germline V gene lookup returns CDR1 MDHEN and CDR2 SYDVKM. V dropped 5 bases and J dropped 0; count of bases not matched to a gene: 5. This CDR3 comprises 15 residues. The CDR3 spells CASSGRTGLNTEAFF. CDR3 in DNA: TGTGCCAGCAGTGGCAGGACAGGGCTGAACACTGAAGCTTTCTTT. The variable domain in full, completed from reference TRBV28 and TRBJ1-1, reads DVKVTQSSRYLVKRTGEKVFLECVQDMDHENMFWYRQDPGLGLRLIYFSYDVKMKEKGDIPEGYSVSREKKERFSLILESASTNQTSMYLCASSGRTGLNTEAFFGQGTRLTVV.

The genes are TRBV6-5 and TRBJ2-5; TRBD1 is a possible D gene (5 bases). V lost 2 bases and J 5 bases, leaving 9 bases between the germline ends. The CDR3 extends over 13 amino acids. Germline CDR1 MNHEY, CDR2 SVGAGI. DNA for the CDR3: TGTGCCAGCAGTTACGGGGCAGGGGAGACCCAGTACTTC. Encoded protein: CASSYGAGETQYF.

The chain recombines TRBV3-1 (or the pseudogene TRBV3-2) with TRBJ2-7; 10 bases match TRBD2. Looked up from germline, CDR1 is LGHDT and CDR2 is YNNKEL (reference sequence). V gave up 3 bases and J gave up 5 bases; unmatched junction bases: 1. CDR3 length: 13 residues. The CDR3 spells CASSQGLANEQYF. The CDR3 DNA reads TGTGCCAGCAGCCAGGGACTAGCGAACGAGCAGTACTTC.

There are a few counts of this clone. The rearrangement uses TRBV4-2 and TRBJ2-1; 11 bases agree with TRBD2. Germline CDR1 and CDR2: LGHNA and YNFKEQ. The CDR3 is 15 amino acids. The trim removed 1 base at V and 8 bases at J, leaving 4 bases unmatched. The CDR3 DNA reads TGTGCCAGCAGCCAAGTAGCGGGAGGGCCCTATGAGCAGTTCTTC. Its translation is CASSQVAGGPYEQFF.

This clone was observed a single time. This chain joins TRBV19 and TRBJ1-3, with no clear D. The V gene lost 7 bases and the J gene lost 0 bases, with 7 bases spanning the gap. Germline-derived CDR1 and CDR2 are LNHDA and SQIVND (reference sequence). There are 13 residues in the CDR3. The CDR3 nucleotides are TGTGCCAGTATTAGAGGCTCTGGAAACACCATATATTTT. It specifies CASIRGSGNTIYF.

CDR3 sequence (DNA): TGTGCCAGTAGTATGGACAGGGGGGATAATTCACCCCTCCACTTT. Protein: CASSMDRGDNSPLHF. This chain connects TRBV19 to TRBJ1-6, with 10 bases aligning to TRBD1. The CDR3 loop spans 15 amino acids. The trim removed 3 bases at V and 5 bases at J, leaving 1 base unmatched. The germline CDR1 and CDR2 sequences are LNHDA and SQIVND (reference sequence).

This clone appeared a single time. The chain joins TRBV3-1 (or the pseudogene TRBV3-2) to TRBJ2-1, with D hard to call. V lost 6 bases, J lost 8 bases, and 11 bases lay in between. This CDR3 is 12 amino acids long. Looked up from germline, CDR1 is LGHDT and CDR2 is YNNKEL (reference sequence). This chain's CDR3 is CASRRAPDEQFF. CDR3 sequence (DNA): TGTGCCAGCAGGCGCGCCCCCGATGAGCAGTTCTTC.